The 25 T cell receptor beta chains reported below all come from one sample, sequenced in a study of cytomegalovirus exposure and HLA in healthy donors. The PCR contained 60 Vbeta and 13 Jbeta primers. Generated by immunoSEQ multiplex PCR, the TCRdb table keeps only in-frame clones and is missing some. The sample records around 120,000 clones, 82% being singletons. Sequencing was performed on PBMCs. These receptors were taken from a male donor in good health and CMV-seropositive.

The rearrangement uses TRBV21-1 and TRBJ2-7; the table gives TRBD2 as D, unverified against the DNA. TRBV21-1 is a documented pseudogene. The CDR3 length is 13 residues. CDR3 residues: CASSNLLLDEQYF. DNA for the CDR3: TGTGCCAGCAGCAACCTACTACTGGACGAGCAGTACTTC.

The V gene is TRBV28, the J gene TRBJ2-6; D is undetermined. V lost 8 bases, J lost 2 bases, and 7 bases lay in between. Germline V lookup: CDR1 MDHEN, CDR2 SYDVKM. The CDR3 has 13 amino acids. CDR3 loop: CASLSPGANVLTF. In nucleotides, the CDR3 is TGTGCCAGCCTGTCCCCTGGGGCCAACGTCCTGACTTTC.

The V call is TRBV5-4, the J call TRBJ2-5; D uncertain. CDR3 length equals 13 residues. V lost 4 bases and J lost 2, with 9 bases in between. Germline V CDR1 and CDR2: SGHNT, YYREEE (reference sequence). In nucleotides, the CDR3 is TGTGCCAGCAGCGGTGCGGAGCAAGAGACCCAGTACTTC. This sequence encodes CASSGAEQETQYF.

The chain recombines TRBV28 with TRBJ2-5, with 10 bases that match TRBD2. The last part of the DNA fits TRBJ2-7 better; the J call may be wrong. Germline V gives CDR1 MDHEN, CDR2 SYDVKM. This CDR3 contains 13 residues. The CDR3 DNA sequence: TGTGCCAGCACCCTAGCGGGAGTTTACGAGCAGTACTTC. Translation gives CASTLAGVYEQYF.

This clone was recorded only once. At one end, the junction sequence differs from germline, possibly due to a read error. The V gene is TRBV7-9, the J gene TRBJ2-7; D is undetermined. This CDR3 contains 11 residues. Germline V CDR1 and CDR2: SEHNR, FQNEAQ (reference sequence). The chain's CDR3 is CSSSNNYEQYF. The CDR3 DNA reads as TGTTCCAGCAGCAACAACTACGAGCAGTACTTC.

This CDR3 reads CASSLGDSYNEQFF. Here the CDR3 DNA reads TGCGCCAGCAGCTTGGGGGACTCTTACAATGAGCAGTTCTTC. The rearrangement uses TRBV5-1 and TRBJ2-1; D might be TRBD2 (6 bases). Trimming cost V 0 bases and J 4 bases, with 8 bases left between them. The CDR3 contains 14 residues. Germline V gives CDR1 SGHRS, CDR2 YFSETQ. The whole variable domain, remainder taken from reference TRBV5-1 and TRBJ2-1, is KAGVTQTPRYLIKTRGQQVTLSCSPISGHRSVSWYQQTPGQGLQFLFEYFSETQRNKGNFPGRFSGRQFSNSRSEMNVSTLELGDSALYLCASSLGDSYNEQFFGPGTRLTVL.

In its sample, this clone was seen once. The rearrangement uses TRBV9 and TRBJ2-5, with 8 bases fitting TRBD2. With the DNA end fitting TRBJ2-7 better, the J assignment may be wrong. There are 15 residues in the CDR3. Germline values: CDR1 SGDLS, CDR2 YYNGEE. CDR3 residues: CASSVDRGRSHEQYF. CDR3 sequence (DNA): TGTGCCAGCAGCGTAGATCGCGGGAGGAGCCACGAGCAGTACTTC.

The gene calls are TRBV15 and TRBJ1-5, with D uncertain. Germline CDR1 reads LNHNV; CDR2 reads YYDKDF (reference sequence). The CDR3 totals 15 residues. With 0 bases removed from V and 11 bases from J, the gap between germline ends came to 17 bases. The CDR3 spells CATSRDRTPATTQHF. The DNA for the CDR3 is TGTGCCACCAGCAGAGATCGGACTCCCGCTACGACCCAGCATTTT.

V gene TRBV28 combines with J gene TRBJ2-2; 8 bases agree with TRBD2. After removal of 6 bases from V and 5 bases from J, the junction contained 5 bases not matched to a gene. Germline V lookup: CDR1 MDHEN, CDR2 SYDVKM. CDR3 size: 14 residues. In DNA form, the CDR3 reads TGTGCCAGCAGCGGACTAGCTCGGACCGGGGAGCTGTTTTTT. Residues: CASSGLARTGELFF.

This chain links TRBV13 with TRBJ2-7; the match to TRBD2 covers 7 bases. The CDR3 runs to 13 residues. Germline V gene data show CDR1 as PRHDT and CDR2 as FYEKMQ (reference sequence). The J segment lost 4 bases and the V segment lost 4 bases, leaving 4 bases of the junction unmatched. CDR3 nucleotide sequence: TGTGCCAGCAGCTCAGCGGGACCTTACGAGCAGTACTTC. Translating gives CASSSAGPYEQYF. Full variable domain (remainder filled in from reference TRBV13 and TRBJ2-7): AAGVIQSPRHLIKEKRETATLKCYPIPRHDTVYWYQQGPGQDPQFLISFYEKMQSDKGSIPDRFSAQQFSDYHSELNMSSLELGDSALYFCASSSAGPYEQYFGPGTRLTVT.

This CDR3 is CASSVDTSGAYEQYF. Written as DNA, the CDR3 is TGTGCCAGCAGCGTAGACACCTCCGGGGCCTACGAGCAGTACTTC. The J gene is TRBJ2-7, the V gene TRBV9; perhaps TRBD2 as D (5 bases). There are 15 residues in the CDR3. The V end lost 0 bases, the J end lost 2 bases, and 12 bases lay between the germline ends. Germline CDR1 reads SGDLS; CDR2 reads YYNGEE.

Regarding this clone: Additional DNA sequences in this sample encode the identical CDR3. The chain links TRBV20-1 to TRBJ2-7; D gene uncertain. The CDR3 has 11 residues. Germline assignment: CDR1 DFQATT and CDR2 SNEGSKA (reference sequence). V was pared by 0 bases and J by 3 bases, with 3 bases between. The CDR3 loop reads CSARDLYEQYF. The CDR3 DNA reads TGCAGTGCTAGAGACCTCTACGAGCAGTACTTC.

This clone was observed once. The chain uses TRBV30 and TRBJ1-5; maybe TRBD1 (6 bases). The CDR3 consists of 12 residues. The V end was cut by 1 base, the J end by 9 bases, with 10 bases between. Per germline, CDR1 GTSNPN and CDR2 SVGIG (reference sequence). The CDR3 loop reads CAWSDGGAPQHF. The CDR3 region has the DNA TGTGCCTGGAGTGACGGGGGGGCGCCCCAGCATTTT. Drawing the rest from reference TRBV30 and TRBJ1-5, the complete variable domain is SQTIHQWPATLVQPVGSPLSLECTVEGTSNPNLYWYRQAAGRGLQLLFYSVGIGQISSEVPQNLSASRPQDRQFILSSKKLLLSDSGFYLCAWSDGGAPQHFGDGTRLSIL.

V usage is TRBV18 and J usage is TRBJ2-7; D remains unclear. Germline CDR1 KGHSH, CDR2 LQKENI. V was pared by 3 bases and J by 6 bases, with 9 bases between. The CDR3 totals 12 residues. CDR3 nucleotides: TGTGCCAGCTCACCGGTTTTCGGCGAGCAGTACTTC. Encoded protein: CASSPVFGEQYF.

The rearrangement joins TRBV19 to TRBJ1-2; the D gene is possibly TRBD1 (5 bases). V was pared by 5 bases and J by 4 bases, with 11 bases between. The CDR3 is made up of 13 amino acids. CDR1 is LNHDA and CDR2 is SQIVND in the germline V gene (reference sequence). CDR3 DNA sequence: TGTGCCAGTAGTGGAGGGGATCTCTATGGCTACACCTTC. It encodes CASSGGDLYGYTF.

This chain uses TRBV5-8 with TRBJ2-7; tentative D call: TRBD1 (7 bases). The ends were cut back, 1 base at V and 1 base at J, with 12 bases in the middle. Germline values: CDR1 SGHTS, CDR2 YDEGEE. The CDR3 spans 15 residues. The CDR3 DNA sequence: TGTGCCAGCAGCTTGCCAGGGGGGCCATCCTACGAGCAGTACTTC. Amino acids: CASSLPGGPSYEQYF.

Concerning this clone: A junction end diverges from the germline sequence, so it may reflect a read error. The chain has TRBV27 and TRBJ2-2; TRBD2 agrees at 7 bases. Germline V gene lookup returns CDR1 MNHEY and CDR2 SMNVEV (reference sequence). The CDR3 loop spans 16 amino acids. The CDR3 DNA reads TGTGCCGGCAGTACAAAACGGGAGGTAAACACCGGGGAGCTGTTTTTT. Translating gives CAGSTKREVNTGELFF.

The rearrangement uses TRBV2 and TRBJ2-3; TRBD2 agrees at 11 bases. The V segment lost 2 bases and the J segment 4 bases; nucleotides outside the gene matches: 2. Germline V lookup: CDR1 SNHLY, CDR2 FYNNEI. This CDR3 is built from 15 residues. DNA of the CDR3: TGTGCCAGCAGTGAATTAGCGGGAGGGGCAGATACGCAGTATTTT. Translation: CASSELAGGADTQYF.

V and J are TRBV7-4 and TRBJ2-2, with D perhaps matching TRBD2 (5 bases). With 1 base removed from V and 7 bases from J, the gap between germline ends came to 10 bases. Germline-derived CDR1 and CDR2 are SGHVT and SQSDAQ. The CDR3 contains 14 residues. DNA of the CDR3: TGTGCCAGCAGCTTAGGAGGACGGGGCGGGGAGCTGTTTTTT. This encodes CASSLGGRGGELFF.

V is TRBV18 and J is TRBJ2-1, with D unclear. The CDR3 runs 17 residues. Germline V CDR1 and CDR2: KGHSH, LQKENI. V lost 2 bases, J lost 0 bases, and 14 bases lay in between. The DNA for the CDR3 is TGTGCCAGCTCACCAATCCAAGCGCAGAGCTCCTACAATGAGCAGTTCTTC. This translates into CASSPIQAQSSYNEQFF.

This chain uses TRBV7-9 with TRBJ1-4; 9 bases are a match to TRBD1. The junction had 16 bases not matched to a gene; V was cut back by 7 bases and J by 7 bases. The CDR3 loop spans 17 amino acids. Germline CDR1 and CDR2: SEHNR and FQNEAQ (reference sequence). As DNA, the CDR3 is TGTGCCAGCACCATCAATCCACGGACAGGGGAGGGTGAAAAACTGTTTTTT. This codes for CASTINPRTGEGEKLFF.

The CDR3 reads CASSRREGYEQYF. The CDR3, as DNA: TGTGCCAGCAGTCGACGGGAGGGCTACGAGCAGTACTTC. The chain has TRBV27 and TRBJ2-7, with 8 bases lining up with TRBD2. The CDR3 contains 13 residues. V dropped 5 bases and J dropped 3; count of bases not matched to a gene: 3. Germline V gene data show CDR1 as MNHEY and CDR2 as SMNVEV (reference sequence).

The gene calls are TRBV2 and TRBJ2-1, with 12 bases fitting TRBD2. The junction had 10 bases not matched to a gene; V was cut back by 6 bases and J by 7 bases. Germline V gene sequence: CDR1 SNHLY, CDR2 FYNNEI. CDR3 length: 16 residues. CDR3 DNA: TGTGCCAGCAGATCGACTAGCGGGAGAGTGAGGAATGAGCAGTTCTTC. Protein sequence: CASRSTSGRVRNEQFF.

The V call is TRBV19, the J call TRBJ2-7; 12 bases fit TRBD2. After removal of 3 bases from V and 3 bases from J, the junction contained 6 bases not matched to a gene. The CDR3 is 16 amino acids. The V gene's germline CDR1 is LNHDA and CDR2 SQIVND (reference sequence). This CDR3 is CASSMGLAGIGYEQYF. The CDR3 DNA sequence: TGTGCCAGTAGTATGGGACTAGCGGGCATAGGCTACGAGCAGTACTTC.

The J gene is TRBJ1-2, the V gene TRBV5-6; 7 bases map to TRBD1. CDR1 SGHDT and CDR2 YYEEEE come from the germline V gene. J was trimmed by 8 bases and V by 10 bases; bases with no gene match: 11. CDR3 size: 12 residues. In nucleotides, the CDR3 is TGTGCCTACAACAAAGGGGGCGGAGGCTACACCTTC. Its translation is CAYNKGGGGYTF.